The present TCR beta chain was sequenced within a study of blood T cell repertoires in COVID-19. In the study overall: The United States, Italy and Spain supplied acute and convalescent COVID-19 samples. Nucleic acid was either cDNA or gDNA, and it came from T cells, B-cell-depleted T cells, or PBMCs.

Germline trimming cut 0 bases from V and 3 bases from J; bases unmatched to any gene: 14. Germline loops: CDR1 SGHKS, CDR2 YYEKEE (reference sequence). The CDR3 has 18 residues. In the original analysis: Nucleated cell number was recorded as an estimate derived from reference gene primer amplification. TCRdb's copy holds only in-frame clones and misses some; the assay was immunoSEQ multiplex PCR. That table gives V, J and clone size, and the DNA gave D and trimming. The sample lists 160,000 or so clones, more than 80% occurring once. Seattle cases were enrolled at active infection and followed longitudinally.

The V and J genes are TRBV5-5 and TRBJ2-7; 8 nucleotides match TRBD1. The source material was peripheral blood. The origin of this receptor is a woman aged 60-75 years with COVID-19, enrolled during active disease. In DNA form, the CDR3 reads TGTGCCAGCAGCTTGGTCCCCCGGACAGGGAGAATCGGCTACGAGCAGTACTTC. It codes for CASSLVPRTGRIGYEQYF.